This T cell receptor beta chain emerged from a study of Ad26.COV2.S vaccination and SARS-CoV-2 variants. Study information: Enrolled in COV1001, the donor was in the Ad26.COV2.S trial arm, which received the vaccine. Study-wide results and limits: Vaccine recipients and placebo recipients showed similar non-spike TCR breadth.

Data came from immunoSEQ multiplex PCR; TCRdb stores just in-frame clones and leaves some out. This sample carries under 600,000 clones, about 88% of them seen once, and the ten largest clones take 1.7%. As concerns this clone: The target antigen is unknown. Distinct nucleotide sequences in the sample also encode this CDR3.

Treatment denoted: roughly 19 received Ad26.COV2.S at low or high dose, single or two shots; about 5 received placebo; per-sample allocation not given. Specimens were obtained on day 63 following the first vaccine or placebo injection. Ad26 vector vaccine expressed Wuhan-strain SARS-CoV-2 spike. The sample consisted of peripheral blood, taken in a trial of Ad26.COV2.S vaccine versus placebo. The source of this sequence is a person between 18 and 60 years old who received the Ad26.COV2.S COVID-19 vaccine or a placebo.

DNA of the CDR3: TGTGCCAGCAGCCTTAACTACGAGCAGTACTTC. Translating gives CASSLNYEQYF. The gene calls are TRBV3-1 (or the pseudogene TRBV3-2) and TRBJ2-7; no reliable D call. Germline V gene data show CDR1 as LGHDT and CDR2 as YNNKEL (reference sequence). Trimming removed 4 bases at V and 3 bases at J, with 4 bases between. The CDR3 contains 11 residues.